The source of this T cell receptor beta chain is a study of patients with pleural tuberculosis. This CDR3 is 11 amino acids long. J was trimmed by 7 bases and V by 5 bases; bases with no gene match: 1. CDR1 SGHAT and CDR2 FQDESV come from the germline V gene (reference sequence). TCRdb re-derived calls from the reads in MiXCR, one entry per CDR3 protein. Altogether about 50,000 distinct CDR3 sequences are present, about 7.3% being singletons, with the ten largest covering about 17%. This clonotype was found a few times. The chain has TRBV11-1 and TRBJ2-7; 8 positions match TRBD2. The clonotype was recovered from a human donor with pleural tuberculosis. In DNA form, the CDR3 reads TGTGCCAGCAGCCCGGGAGGGGAGCAGTACTTC. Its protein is CASSPGGEQYF.